This T cell receptor beta chain was captured by sequencing in a study of T cell changes during pregnancy in multiple sclerosis. This table comes from immunoSEQ multiplex PCR, and its TCRdb copy is limited to in-frame clones, with some not included. The table has nearly 110,000 clones, around 92% seen once; the top ten hold 1.5% to 2%. The specimen was peripheral blood, collected after pregnancy. The TCR comes from a female donor with multiple sclerosis, enrolled in a pregnancy study.

The CDR3 is CASSEARGGQETQYF. CDR3 nucleotide sequence: TGTGCCAGCAGTGAAGCCCGGGGAGGCCAAGAGACCCAGTACTTC. This chain connects TRBV6-1 to TRBJ2-5; perhaps TRBD2 as D (6 bases). The ends were cut back, 0 bases at V and 1 base at J, with 9 bases in the middle. Germline lookup yields CDR1 MNHNS and CDR2 SASEGT. There are 15 residues in the CDR3.